The T cell receptor beta chain under discussion was sequenced for a study of liver allograft versus peripheral blood T cells. About the research overall: Comparisons were made between T cell receptor repertoires found in transplanted livers and those circulating in recipients' peripheral blood.

The CDR3 sequence is 13 residues long. Germline V lookup: CDR1 MNHNS, CDR2 SASEGT. Worth noting for this clonotype: With a much larger clone just one base away, this may be a read error.

Each CDR3 protein is one row after TCRdb ran MiXCR on the reads. The data show some 14,000 distinct CDR3 sequences, with roughly 20% seen just once and more than 1.5% held by the top ten. The J gene is TRBJ1-1, the V gene TRBV6-1, with D hard to call. The TCR originated in a human patient who had a liver transplant. T cells may partly derive from the graft donor. The CDR3 is CASSEQQNTEDFF. CDR3 nucleotides: TGTGCCAGCAGTGAACAACAGAACACTGAAGATTTCTTT.